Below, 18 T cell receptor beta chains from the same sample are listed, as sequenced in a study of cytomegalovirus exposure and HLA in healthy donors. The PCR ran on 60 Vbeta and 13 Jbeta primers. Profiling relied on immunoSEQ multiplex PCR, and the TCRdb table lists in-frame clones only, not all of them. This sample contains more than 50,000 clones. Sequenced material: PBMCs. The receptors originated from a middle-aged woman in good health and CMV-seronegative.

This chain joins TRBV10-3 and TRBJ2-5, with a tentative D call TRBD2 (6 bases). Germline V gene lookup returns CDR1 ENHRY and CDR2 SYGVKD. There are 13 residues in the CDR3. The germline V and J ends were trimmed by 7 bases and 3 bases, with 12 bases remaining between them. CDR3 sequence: CAIKGTSKETQYF. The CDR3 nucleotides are TGTGCCATCAAAGGGACTTCAAAAGAGACCCAGTACTTC.

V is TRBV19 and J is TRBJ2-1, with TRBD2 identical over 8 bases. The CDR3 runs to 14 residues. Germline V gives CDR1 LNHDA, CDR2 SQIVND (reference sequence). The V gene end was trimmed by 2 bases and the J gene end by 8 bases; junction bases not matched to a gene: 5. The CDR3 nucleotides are TGTGCCAGTAGTATAAGCGGGAGTGGCGATGAGCAGTTCTTC. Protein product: CASSISGSGDEQFF.

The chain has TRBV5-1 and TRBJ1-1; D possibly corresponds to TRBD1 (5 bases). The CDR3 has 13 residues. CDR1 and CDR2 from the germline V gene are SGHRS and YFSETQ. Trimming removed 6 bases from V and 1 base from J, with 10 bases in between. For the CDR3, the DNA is TGCGCCAGCACTCTGGGGGGGAACACTGAAGCTTTCTTT. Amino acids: CASTLGGNTEAFF.

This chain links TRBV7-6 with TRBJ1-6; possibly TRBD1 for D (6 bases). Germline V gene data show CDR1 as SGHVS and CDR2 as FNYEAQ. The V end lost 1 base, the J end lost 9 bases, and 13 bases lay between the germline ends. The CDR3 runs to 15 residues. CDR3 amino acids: CASSLGGGIGSPLHF. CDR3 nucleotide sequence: TGTGCCAGCAGCTTAGGAGGGGGAATCGGTTCACCCCTCCACTTT.

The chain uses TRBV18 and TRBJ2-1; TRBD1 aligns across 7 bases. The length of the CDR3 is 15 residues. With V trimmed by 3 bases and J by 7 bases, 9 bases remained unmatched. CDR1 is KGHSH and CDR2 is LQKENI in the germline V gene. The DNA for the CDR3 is TGTGCCAGCTCACCTCGGGGACAGACAGGGAATGAGCAGTTCTTC. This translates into CASSPRGQTGNEQFF.

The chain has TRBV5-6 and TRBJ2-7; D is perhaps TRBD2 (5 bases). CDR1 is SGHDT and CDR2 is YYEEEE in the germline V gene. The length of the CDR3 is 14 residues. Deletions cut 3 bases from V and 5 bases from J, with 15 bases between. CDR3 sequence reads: CASSWDLGIDEQYF. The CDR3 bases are TGTGCCAGCAGCTGGGATCTCGGGATCGACGAGCAGTACTTC.

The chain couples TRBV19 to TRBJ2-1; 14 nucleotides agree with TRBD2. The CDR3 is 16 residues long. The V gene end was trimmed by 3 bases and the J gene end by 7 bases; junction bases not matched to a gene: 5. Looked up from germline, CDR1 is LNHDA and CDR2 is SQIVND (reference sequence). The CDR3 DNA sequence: TGTGCCAGTAGTATGCGGACTAGCGGGGGGTTTAATGAGCAGTTCTTC. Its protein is CASSMRTSGGFNEQFF.

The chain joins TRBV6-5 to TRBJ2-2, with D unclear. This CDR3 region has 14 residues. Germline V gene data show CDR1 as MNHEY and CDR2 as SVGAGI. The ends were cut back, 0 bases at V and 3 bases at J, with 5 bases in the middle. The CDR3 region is CASSYSGDTGELFF. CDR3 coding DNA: TGTGCCAGCAGTTACTCTGGAGACACCGGGGAGCTGTTTTTT.

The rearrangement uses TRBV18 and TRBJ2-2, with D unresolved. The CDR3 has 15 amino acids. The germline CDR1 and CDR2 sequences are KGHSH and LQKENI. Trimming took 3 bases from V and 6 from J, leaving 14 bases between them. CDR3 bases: TGTGCCAGCTCACCGCTAACAGATCATGCCGGGGAGCTGTTTTTT. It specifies CASSPLTDHAGELFF.

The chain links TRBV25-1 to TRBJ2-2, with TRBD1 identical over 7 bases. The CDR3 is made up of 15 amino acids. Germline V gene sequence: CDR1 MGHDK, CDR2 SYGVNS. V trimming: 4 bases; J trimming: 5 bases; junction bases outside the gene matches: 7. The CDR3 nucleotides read TGTGCCAGCAGTGTCCGGGACAGCCTAACCGGGGAGCTGTTTTTT. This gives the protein CASSVRDSLTGELFF.

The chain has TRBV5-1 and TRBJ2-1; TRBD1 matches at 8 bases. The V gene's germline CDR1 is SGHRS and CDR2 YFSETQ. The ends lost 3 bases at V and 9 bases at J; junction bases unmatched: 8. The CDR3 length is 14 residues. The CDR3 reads CASSWIQGAGEQFF. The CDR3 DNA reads TGCGCCAGCAGCTGGATCCAGGGGGCGGGTGAGCAGTTCTTC.

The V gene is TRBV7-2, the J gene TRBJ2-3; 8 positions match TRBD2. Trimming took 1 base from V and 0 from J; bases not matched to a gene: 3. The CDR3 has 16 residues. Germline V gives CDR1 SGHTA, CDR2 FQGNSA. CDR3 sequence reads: CASSLVGGASTDTQYF. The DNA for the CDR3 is TGTGCCAGCAGCTTAGTCGGGGGGGCGAGCACAGATACGCAGTATTTT.

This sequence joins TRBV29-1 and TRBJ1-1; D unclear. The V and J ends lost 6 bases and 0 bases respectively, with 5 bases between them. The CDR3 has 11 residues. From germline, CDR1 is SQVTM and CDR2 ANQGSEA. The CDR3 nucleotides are TGCAGCGTCCCCATGAACACTGAAGCTTTCTTT. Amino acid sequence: CSVPMNTEAFF.

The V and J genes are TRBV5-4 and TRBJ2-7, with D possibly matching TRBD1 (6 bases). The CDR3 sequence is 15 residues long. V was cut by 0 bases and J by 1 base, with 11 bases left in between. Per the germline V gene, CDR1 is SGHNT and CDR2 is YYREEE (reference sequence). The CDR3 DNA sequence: TGTGCCAGCAGCTTGGCAGGGGACCTTTCCTACGAGCAGTACTTC. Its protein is CASSLAGDLSYEQYF.

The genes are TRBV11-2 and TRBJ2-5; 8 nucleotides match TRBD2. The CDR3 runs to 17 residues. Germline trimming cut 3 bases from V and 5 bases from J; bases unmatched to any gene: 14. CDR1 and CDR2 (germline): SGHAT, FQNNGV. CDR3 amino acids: CASSFDSAGVLGETQYF. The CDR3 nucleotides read TGTGCCAGCAGCTTCGACTCAGCGGGAGTGTTAGGGGAGACCCAGTACTTC.

CDR3 sequence reads: CASSPGVGGTGAYEQYF. CDR3 coding DNA: TGTGCCAGCAGCCCTGGGGTCGGGGGGACAGGGGCCTACGAGCAGTACTTC. V usage is TRBV7-6 and J usage is TRBJ2-7; 10 nucleotides agree with TRBD1. This CDR3 is 17 amino acids long. V dropped 5 bases and J dropped 2; count of bases not matched to a gene: 12. CDR1 is SGHVS, CDR2 FNYEAQ, per germline.

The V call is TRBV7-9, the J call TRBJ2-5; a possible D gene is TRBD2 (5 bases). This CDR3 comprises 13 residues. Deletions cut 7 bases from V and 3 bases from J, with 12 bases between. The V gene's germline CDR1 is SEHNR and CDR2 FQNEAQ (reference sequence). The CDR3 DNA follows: TGTGCCAGCATTGGGTCGGGGAAAGAGACCCAGTACTTC. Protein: CASIGSGKETQYF.

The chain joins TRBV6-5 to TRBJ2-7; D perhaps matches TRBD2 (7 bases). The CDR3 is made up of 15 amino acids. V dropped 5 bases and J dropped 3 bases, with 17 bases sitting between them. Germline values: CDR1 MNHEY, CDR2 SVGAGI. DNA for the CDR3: TGTGCCAGCAGTCTCAGGCGGGGGCCTCGCTACGAGCAGTACTTC. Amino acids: CASSLRRGPRYEQYF.